This TCR beta chain stems from a study of breast tumors, draining lymph nodes, adjacent tissues. Findings and limits, study-wide: Tumors had less TCR diversity than lymph nodes, more than nontumor tissue. Luminal-like breast cancer showed significantly greater tumor-nontumor repertoire similarity than basal-like breast cancer did. Data only fit, rather than demonstrated, lymph node origin of most tumor T cells. Data fit most tumor T cells coming from lymph node, expanding in tumor.

V was pared by 1 base and J by 7 bases, with 8 bases between. Germline CDR1 reads SGHTA; CDR2 reads FQGNSA. This CDR3 comprises 12 residues. One entry per CDR3 protein, called by TCRdb with MiXCR from the multiplex PCR reads. The sample lists approximately 170,000 distinct CDR3 sequences, roughly 30% seen once, with 4% to 5.5% in the top ten. This clonotype came up many times. Its antigen remains unknown. Samples came from axillary lymph nodes draining the breast cancer. The sequencing input was axillary lymph node tissue. The clonotype was recovered from a female donor with breast cancer. Some clones in this sample may be carry-over from other donors' samples. The rearrangement links TRBV7-2 to TRBJ2-7; D gene ambiguous. The CDR3 coding sequence is TGTGCCAGCAGCTTAGTGGTCGGTGAGCAGTACTTC. Protein product: CASSLVVGEQYF. The whole variable domain, filled in from reference TRBV7-2 and TRBJ2-7, reads GAGVSQSPSNKVTEKGKDVELRCDPISGHTALYWYRQSLGQGLEFLIYFQGNSAPDKSGLPSDRFSAERTGGSVSTLTIQRTQQEDSAVYLCASSLVVGEQYFGPGTRLTVT.